This TCR beta chain was profiled in a study of somatic mutations in cytotoxic T cells in rheumatoid arthritis. CDR1 is MDHEN and CDR2 is SYDVKM in the germline V gene. Trimming stripped 5 bases from V and 4 bases from J, with 19 bases between. This CDR3 is 16 amino acids long. This table comes from immunoSEQ multiplex PCR, and its TCRdb copy is limited to in-frame clones, with some not included. This table has 6,500 to 7,500 clones, 80% appearing once. Material for sequencing was CD8+ T cells sorted from blood. The chain employs TRBV28 and TRBJ2-3, with D tentatively TRBD1 or TRBD2 (6 bases each). The receptor comes from an adult with rheumatoid arthritis. CDR3 sequence (DNA): TGTGCCAGCAGTCTCCGGGGGCGGGTAGATCCAGATACGCAGTATTTT. This translates into CASSLRGRVDPDTQYF. Combining the CDR3 with reference TRBV28 and TRBJ2-3 gives the whole variable domain DVKVTQSSRYLVKRTGEKVFLECVQDMDHENMFWYRQDPGLGLRLIYFSYDVKMKEKGDIPEGYSVSREKKERFSLILESASTNQTSMYLCASSLRGRVDPDTQYFGPGTRLTVL.